Each of the 21 T cell receptor beta chains below was sequenced from the same sample in a study of CD8+CD57+ T cells in acquired aplastic anemia. Those patients picked for sequencing had displayed CD8+CD57+ cell expansion on flow cytometry. Using genomic DNA as the template, TCR beta VDJ and CDR3 profiling was carried out. TCRdb analysed the reads with MiXCR anew, one entry per CDR3 protein. The table records under 200,000 distinct CDR3 sequences, around 48% of them present only once. The sequencing sample was made of sorted CD4+, CD8+, or CD8+CD57+ T cells (not recorded which) from PBMCs. Receptors were obtained from a human donor with aplastic anemia.

This clonotype has more than one count but fewer than ten. CDR3 sequence (DNA): TGCGCCAGCAGACCGTCGGGTGGGACCGGGGAAGCTTTCTTT. Translating it yields CASRPSGGTGEAFF. The chain combines TRBV10-2 with TRBJ1-1; D is possibly TRBD1 (5 bases). The V gene lost 6 bases and the J gene lost 8 bases, with 19 bases spanning the gap. Germline values: CDR1 WSHSY, CDR2 SAAADI. This CDR3 has 14 residues.

At least ten counts were recorded for this clonotype. V is TRBV10-3 and J is TRBJ2-3; D may match TRBD1 or TRBD2 (5 bases each). The CDR3 loop spans 15 amino acids. Germline CDR1 and CDR2: ENHRY and SYGVKD. V shed 2 bases and J shed 2 bases, with 11 bases lying between them. CDR3 sequence (DNA): TGTGCCATCAGTGAGGGGAGCAGGGACACAGATACGCAGTATTTT. Translating gives CAISEGSRDTDTQYF.

The chain has TRBV6-7 and TRBJ2-7; tentative D call: TRBD1 (6 bases). TRBV6-7 is annotated as an ORF whose role is uncertain. Trimming took 0 bases from V and 4 from J, leaving 16 bases between them. CDR3 length equals 16 residues. The DNA for the CDR3 is TGTGCCAGCAGTTACTCGTTGTTGACAGGCTCATACGAGCAGTACTTC. It yields the protein CASSYSLLTGSYEQYF.

The CDR3 bases are TGTGCCAGTACCGTAGCGGGGAACTACGAGCAGTACTTC. Translation gives CASTVAGNYEQYF. The chain has TRBV19 and TRBJ2-7; 8 nucleotides align to TRBD2. In germline, CDR1 is LNHDA, CDR2 SQIVND (reference sequence). The V gene end was trimmed by 7 bases and the J gene end by 3 bases; junction bases not matched to a gene: 5. The CDR3 has 13 amino acids.

The chain carries TRBV19 and TRBJ2-5; 7 nucleotides match TRBD1. V dropped 3 bases and J dropped 1; count of bases not matched to a gene: 5. CDR3 size: 15 residues. CDR1 and CDR2 (germline): LNHDA, SQIVND (reference sequence). CDR3 coding DNA: TGTGCCAGTAGTATCGAGGGACAGCGCCAAGAGACCCAGTACTTC. It specifies CASSIEGQRQETQYF.

The chain joins TRBV4-2 to TRBJ1-5, with D hard to call. The V gene's germline CDR1 is LGHNA and CDR2 YNFKEQ. The V gene lost 0 bases and the J gene lost 2 bases, with 8 bases spanning the gap. The CDR3 spans 15 residues. CDR3 sequence (DNA): TGTGCCAGCAGCCAAGAAAACCCCCGCAATCAGCCCCAGCATTTT. Translating gives CASSQENPRNQPQHF.

The chain links TRBV20-1 to TRBJ2-3, with TRBD2 matching over 12 bases. The CDR3 covers 19 residues. J lost 0 bases, V lost 4 bases, and 14 bases had no gene match. Germline CDR1 and CDR2: DFQATT and SNEGSKA (reference sequence). CDR3 protein: CSAIGLGLAGSLSTDTQYF. DNA for the CDR3: TGCAGTGCTATCGGTCTGGGACTAGCGGGCTCGCTTAGCACAGATACGCAGTATTTT.

This clonotype was recorded at least ten times. The chain combines TRBV5-1 with TRBJ2-2; TRBD2 matches 15 bases. The CDR3 has 18 amino acids. V gave up 4 bases and J gave up 4 bases; unmatched junction bases: 8. Germline CDR1 reads SGHRS; CDR2 reads YFSETQ. The chain's CDR3 is CASSGDGLAGGVTGELFF. The CDR3 nucleotides are TGCGCCAGCAGCGGCGACGGACTAGCGGGAGGGGTCACCGGGGAGCTGTTTTTT.

This clonotype was seen many times. This sequence joins TRBV4-3 and TRBJ1-1; D might be TRBD1 (5 bases). Trimming pared 3 bases from V and 7 bases from J, leaving 15 bases between. The CDR3 totals 14 residues. Germline V gene lookup returns CDR1 LGHNA and CDR2 YSLEER. CDR3 sequence: CASSQDLGVGEAFF. The CDR3, as DNA: TGCGCCAGCAGCCAGGACCTGGGGGTGGGTGAAGCTTTCTTT.

This clonotype was counted at least ten times. The gene calls are TRBV7-6 and TRBJ2-7; tentatively, D is TRBD2 (5 bases). The CDR3 consists of 16 residues. V was clipped by 1 base and J by 0 bases, with 13 bases between them. CDR1 SGHVS and CDR2 FNYEAQ come from the germline V gene. The DNA for the CDR3 is TGTGCCAGCAGCTTAGGGGTGACGGGGAGCTCCTACGAGCAGTACTTC. As protein: CASSLGVTGSSYEQYF.

The sample holds many counts of this clonotype. V gene TRBV11-2 combines with J gene TRBJ2-1; 8 bases match TRBD2. Germline-derived CDR1 and CDR2 are SGHAT and FQNNGV. This CDR3 contains 17 residues. V dropped 8 bases and J dropped 7; count of bases not matched to a gene: 19. CDR3 nucleotide sequence: TGTGCCAGCGCTGGGGGGGGAGGGACTAGGGAACCTAATGAGCAGTTCTTC. Amino acid sequence: CASAGGGGTREPNEQFF.

There are many counts of this clonotype. The gene calls are TRBV6-1 and TRBJ2-7; D is unclear. Per the germline V gene, CDR1 is MNHNS and CDR2 is SASEGT. There are 14 residues in the CDR3. Deletions cut 7 bases from V and 0 bases from J, with 13 bases between. As DNA, the CDR3 is TGTGCCAGCACTACACCCGACGGCTCCTACGAGCAGTACTTC. It codes for CASTTPDGSYEQYF.

This clonotype was counted a few times. J is TRBJ1-2 and V is TRBV27, with D uncertain. V gave up 4 bases and J gave up 6 bases, with 15 bases separating them. CDR1 and CDR2 from the germline V gene are MNHEY and SMNVEV (reference sequence). The CDR3 covers 14 residues. The DNA of the CDR3 is TGTGCCAGCAGTTCCCTCTTGGGGAGGAATGGCTACACCTTC. Protein product: CASSSLLGRNGYTF.

This clonotype was found many times. The V and J genes are TRBV20-1 and TRBJ2-3; 14 bases line up with TRBD2. From germline, CDR1 is DFQATT and CDR2 SNEGSKA (reference sequence). J gave up 5 bases and V 2 bases, and 9 bases lay outside the gene matches. The CDR3 length is 17 residues. Here the CDR3 reads CSARPYGTSGRVDTQYF. CDR3 DNA sequence: TGCAGTGCTAGACCTTACGGGACTAGCGGGAGAGTAGATACGCAGTATTTT.

The chain joins TRBV5-1 to TRBJ2-7; the D call may be TRBD1 or TRBD2 (5 bases each). The CDR3 covers 11 residues. Germline V gene lookup returns CDR1 SGHRS and CDR2 YFSETQ. The V end lost 3 bases, the J end lost 5 bases, and 6 bases lay between the germline ends. The CDR3 loop reads CASSSGHEQYF. The CDR3 DNA reads TGCGCCAGCAGCTCGGGACACGAGCAGTACTTC.

The gene calls are TRBV29-1 and TRBJ2-5; 12 nucleotides agree with TRBD2. The J segment lost 3 bases and the V segment lost 8 bases, leaving 7 bases of the junction unmatched. The CDR3 is made up of 14 amino acids. CDR1 and CDR2 (germline): SQVTM, ANQGSEA. This CDR3 is CSFKASGREETQYF. DNA for the CDR3: TGCAGCTTTAAAGCTAGCGGGAGGGAAGAGACCCAGTACTTC.

V is TRBV10-3 and J is TRBJ2-5, with 13 bases lining up with TRBD2. The CDR3 runs to 16 residues. Germline V gene lookup returns CDR1 ENHRY and CDR2 SYGVKD. The junction had 12 bases not matched to a gene; V was cut back by 10 bases and J by 4 bases. In DNA form, the CDR3 reads TGTGCCAGTATCCCGGGACTAGCGGGGATCCGAGAGACCCAGTACTTC. As protein: CASIPGLAGIRETQYF.

The chain has TRBV20-1 and TRBJ2-3; unclear D gene. V was pared by 3 bases and J by 4 bases, with 5 bases between. The CDR3 runs 11 residues. Germline V gene sequence: CDR1 DFQATT, CDR2 SNEGSKA (reference sequence). In nucleotides, the CDR3 is TGCAGTGCTAGGGACGCAGATACGCAGTATTTT. Amino acid sequence: CSARDADTQYF.

This clonotype was observed once. V gene TRBV6-5 combines with J gene TRBJ1-1, with D unresolved. The length of the CDR3 is 17 residues. CDR1 is MNHEY and CDR2 is SVGAGI in the germline V gene. V lost 2 bases, J lost 13 bases, and 29 bases lay in between. Written as DNA, the CDR3 is TGTGCCAGCAGTTACGGCCCAGCTGGTCAAGTCAATTGCGATGTTTTCTTT. Translation: CASSYGPAGQVNCDVFF.

The V gene is TRBV19, the J gene TRBJ1-1; the D is unclear. Per germline, CDR1 LNHDA and CDR2 SQIVND (reference sequence). V lost 3 bases and J 8 bases, leaving 7 bases between the germline ends. The CDR3 consists of 11 residues. The chain's CDR3 is CASSMSYEAFF. In nucleotides, the CDR3 is TGTGCCAGTAGTATGTCCTACGAAGCTTTCTTT.

Turning to this clonotype: This sequence may be a read error, since a much larger clone differs from it by one base. The chain recombines TRBV5-4 with TRBJ1-6; no clear D gene. Trimming took 0 bases from V and 7 from J, leaving 11 bases between them. The V gene's germline CDR1 is SGHNT and CDR2 YYREEE (reference sequence). CDR3 length: 15 amino acids. CDR3 protein: CASSLGRNTNSPLHF. CDR3 in DNA: TGTGCCAGCAGCTTGGGACGGAATACCAATTCACCCCTCCACTTT.